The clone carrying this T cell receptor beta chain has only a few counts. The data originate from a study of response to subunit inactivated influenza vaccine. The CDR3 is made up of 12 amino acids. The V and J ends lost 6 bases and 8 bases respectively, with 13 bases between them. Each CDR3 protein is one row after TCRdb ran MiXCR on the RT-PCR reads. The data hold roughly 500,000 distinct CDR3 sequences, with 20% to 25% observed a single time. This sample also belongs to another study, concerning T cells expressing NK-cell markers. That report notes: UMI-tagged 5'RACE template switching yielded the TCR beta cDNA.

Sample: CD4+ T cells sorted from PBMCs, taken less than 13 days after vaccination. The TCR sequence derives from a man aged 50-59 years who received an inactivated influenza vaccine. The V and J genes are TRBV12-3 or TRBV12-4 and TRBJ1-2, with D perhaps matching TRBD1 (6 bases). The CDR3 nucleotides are TGTGCCAGCAGACAGGGCCCCGGGGGCTACACCTTC. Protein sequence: CASRQGPGGYTF.